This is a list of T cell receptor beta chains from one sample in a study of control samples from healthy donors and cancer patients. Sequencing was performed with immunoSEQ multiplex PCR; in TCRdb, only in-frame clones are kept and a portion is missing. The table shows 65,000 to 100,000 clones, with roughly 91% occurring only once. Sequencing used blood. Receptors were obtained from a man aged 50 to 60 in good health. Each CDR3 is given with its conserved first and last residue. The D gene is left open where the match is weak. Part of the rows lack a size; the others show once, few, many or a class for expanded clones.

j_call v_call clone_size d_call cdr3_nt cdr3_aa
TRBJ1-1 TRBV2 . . TGTGCCAGCAGGGAGGGGATGAGCACTGAAGCTTTCTTT CASREGMSTEAFF
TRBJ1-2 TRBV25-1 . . TGTGCCAGCAGCCCGACGGAGCCGGGCTATGGCTACACCTTC CASSPTEPGYGYTF
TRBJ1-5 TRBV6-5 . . TGTGCCAGCAGGTACCAAGGGGGACAGCCCCAGCATTTT CASRYQGGQPQHF
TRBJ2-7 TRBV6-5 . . TGTGCCAGCAGCCGACAGCTCTCCTACGAGCAGTACTTC CASSRQLSYEQYF
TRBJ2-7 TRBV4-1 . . TGCGCCAGCAGCCAAGATCTTAGAAGGGACGAGCAGTACTTC CASSQDLRRDEQYF
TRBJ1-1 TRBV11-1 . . TGTGCCAGCAGCTCGAGGCGGCAGGGTGAAGCTTTCTTT CASSSRRQGEAFF
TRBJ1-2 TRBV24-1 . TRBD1 TGTGCCACCAGTGACTCAGACAGGGGGAACGAGGGTGGCTACACCTTC CATSDSDRGNEGGYTF
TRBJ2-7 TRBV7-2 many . TGTGCCAGCAGCTCCGACAATACCCGGACCTACGAGCAGTACTTC CASSSDNTRTYEQYF
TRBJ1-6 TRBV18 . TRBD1 TGTGCCAGCTCGTCCGGGACAGGGGTTTCACCCCTCCACTTT CASSSGTGVSPLHF
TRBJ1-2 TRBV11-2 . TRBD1 TGTGCCAGCAGCCCCCAAGGACAGGGGAGTTACTATGGCTACACCTTC CASSPQGQGSYYGYTF
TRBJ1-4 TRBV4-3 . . TGCGCCAGCAGCCAAGATTGGGGCAGGGGAAGCGAAAAACTGTTTTTT CASSQDWGRGSEKLFF
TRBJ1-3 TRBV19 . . TGTGCCAGTATCTCAGGGGGAAACACCATATATTTT CASISGGNTIYF
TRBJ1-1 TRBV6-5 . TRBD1 TGTGCCAGCAGGAGGGGACAGGTTGGACCCAAAGCTTTCTTT CASRRGQVGPKAFF
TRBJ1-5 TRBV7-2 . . TGTGCCAGCAGCTTAGGGGGGGGGACTAATCAGCCCCAGCATTTT CASSLGGGTNQPQHF
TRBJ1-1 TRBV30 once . TGTGCCTGGATTGAGGGCTTGGACACTGAAGCTTTCTTT CAWIEGLDTEAFF
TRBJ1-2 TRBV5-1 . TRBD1 TGCGCCAGCAGCCTGTCGACAGGGGTAGGAGAGAACTATGGCTACACCTTC CASSLSTGVGENYGYTF
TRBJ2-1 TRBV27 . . TGTGCCAGCAGTTTACGGGGCGGCTACAATGAGCAGTTCTTC CASSLRGGYNEQFF
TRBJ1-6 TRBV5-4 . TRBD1 TGTGCCAGCAGCTCGGGACAGGGGTCGTCACCCCTCCACTTT CASSSGQGSSPLHF
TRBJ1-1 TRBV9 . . TGTGCCAGCAGCGTATCCAGCGGCGGAGGAACTGAAGCTTTCTTT CASSVSSGGGTEAFF
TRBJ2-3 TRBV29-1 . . TGCAGCGTTGAAGGTTCTGCGAATACGCAGTATTTT CSVEGSANTQYF
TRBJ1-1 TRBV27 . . TGTGCCAGCAGTTTATTGCAGAACACTGAAGCTTTCTTT CASSLLQNTEAFF
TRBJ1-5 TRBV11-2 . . TGTGCCAGCAGCTTAGGGGCGGGGAATCAGCCCCAGCATTTT CASSLGAGNQPQHF
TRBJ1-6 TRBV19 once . TGTGCCACCAGTAGGGAGGATTCACCCCTCCACTTT CATSREDSPLHF
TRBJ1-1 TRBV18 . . TGTGCCAGCTCACCACAGGCGAGAACTGAAGCTTTCTTT CASSPQARTEAFF
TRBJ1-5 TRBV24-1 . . TGTGCCACCAGTGATTCAGGGCCAGGGGTCAATCAGCCCCAGCATTTT CATSDSGPGVNQPQHF
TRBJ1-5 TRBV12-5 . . TGTGCTAGTGGTTTTCAGGGCGGTCAGCCCCAGCATTTT CASGFQGGQPQHF
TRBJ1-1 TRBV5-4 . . TGTGCCAGCAGCTTGGAGGACGACTTTGGCACTGAAGCTTTCTTT CASSLEDDFGTEAFF
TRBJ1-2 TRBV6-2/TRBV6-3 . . TGTGCCAGCAGTTTAGGGACGATTGGCTACACCTTC CASSLGTIGYTF
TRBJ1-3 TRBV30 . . TGTGCCTGGGGGCCGGGACTAACGTCTGGAAACACCATATATTTT CAWGPGLTSGNTIYF
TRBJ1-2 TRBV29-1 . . TGCAGCGTTGAAGGTAGCAGCGGAGATGGCTACACCTTC CSVEGSSGDGYTF
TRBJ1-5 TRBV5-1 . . TGCGCCAGCAGCCCTCTCGGGGGGCATCAGCCCCAGCATTTT CASSPLGGHQPQHF
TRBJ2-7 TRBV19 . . TGTGCCAGTAGTATAGCCGTAGACAGCTACGAGCAGTACTTC CASSIAVDSYEQYF
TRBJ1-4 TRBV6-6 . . TGTGCCAGCGTTGCAACTAATGAAAAACTGTTTTTT CASVATNEKLFF
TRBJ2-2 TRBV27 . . TGTGCCAGCAGTTTTTTAAGCCTGAACACCGGGGAGCTGTTTTTT CASSFLSLNTGELFF
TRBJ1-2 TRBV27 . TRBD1 TGTGCCAGCTTCGACCGTACAGGGGGATTCTATGGCTACACCTTC CASFDRTGGFYGYTF
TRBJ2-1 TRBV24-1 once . TGTGCCACCAGTGATTTAGTCAGGGGAGGGGGTGAGCAGTTCTTC CATSDLVRGGGEQFF
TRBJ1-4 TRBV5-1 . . TGCGCCAGCAGCTTGGGGGACACCGGCAGAAAACTGTTTTTT CASSLGDTGRKLFF
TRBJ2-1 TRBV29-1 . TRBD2 TGCAGCGTTTGGATTCGGGGTCTTGGCGGGGGTTACAATGAGCAGTTCTTC CSVWIRGLGGGYNEQFF
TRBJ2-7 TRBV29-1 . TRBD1 TGCAGCGTTGAATCCGCCGGGACAGGATACTACGAGCAGTACTTC CSVESAGTGYYEQYF
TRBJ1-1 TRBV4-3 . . TGCGCCAGCAGCCAAGGACCGTTGGTTGGTGAAGCTTTCTTT CASSQGPLVGEAFF
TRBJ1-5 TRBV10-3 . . TGTGCCATCAGTGAATCACAGGGAAACCCTCAGCCCCAGCATTTT CAISESQGNPQPQHF
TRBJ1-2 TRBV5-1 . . TGCGCCAGCAGCTCCGAGGGGCAGGGGAGGAACGGTGGCTACACCTTC CASSSEGQGRNGGYTF
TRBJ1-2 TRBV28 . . TGTGCCAGCAGTTTAGTAGTCAGTCGCTATGGCTACACCTTC CASSLVVSRYGYTF
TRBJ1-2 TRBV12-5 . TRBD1 TGTGCTAGTGGCAAAGGACAGGGTAACTATGGCTACACCTTC CASGKGQGNYGYTF